This section outlines one T cell receptor beta chain sequence together with its context. Antigen unknown. These data are taken from a study of cytotoxic CD8 clonotypes in ibrutinib-treated CLL. General study points: At baseline, clonality was higher than in age-matched healthy donors and correlated with CD8+ counts. Whereas clonality rose at ibrutinib response, it declined toward baseline at progression.

With sequencing, the targeted depth ranged from 1 in 200,000 to 1 in 1 million T cells. This table comes from immunoSEQ multiplex PCR, and its TCRdb copy is limited to in-frame clones, with some not included. Of around 310,000 clones in the sample, 70% to 80% are singletons; the top ten hold over 5.5%. The CDR3 covers 12 residues. Deletions cut 3 bases from V and 6 bases from J, with 6 bases between. Germline CDR1 and CDR2: SEHNR and FQNEAQ (reference sequence). This sequence was found in a human donor with chronic lymphocytic leukemia. V is TRBV7-9 and J is TRBJ2-1, with D possibly TRBD1 on 6 matching bases. The source material was PBMCs, sampled before ibrutinib treatment. The CDR3 DNA follows: TGTGCCAGCAGCTTGACAGGCAATGAGCAGTTCTTC. Protein: CASSLTGNEQFF.